The clone carrying this TCR beta chain was observed once. Those enrolled in Seattle joined during active infection and were followed longitudinally afterward. This sample was taken from a study of blood T cell repertoires in COVID-19. Study information: Italy, Spain and the United States were the sources of the convalescent and acute COVID-19 samples. In each case, the material was cDNA or gDNA derived from T cells, B-cell-depleted T cells, or PBMCs.

The CDR3 length is 14 residues. With 7 bases removed from V and 8 bases from J, the gap between germline ends came to 18 bases. Germline CDR1 reads MDHEN; CDR2 reads SYDVKM. Under the authors' procedure: Quantification of nucleated cells was approximated via reference gene primer amplification. Profiled with immunoSEQ multiplex PCR; TCRdb holds only in-frame clones, not every one. That table is the source of V, J and clone size, and D and trimming were worked out from the DNA. The data hold approximately 210,000 clones, with roughly four fifths observed a single time. This clonotype was obtained from a woman over 75 with COVID-19, enrolled during active disease. Sequenced material: peripheral blood. The chain links TRBV28 to TRBJ1-3; perhaps TRBD1 as D (5 bases). In DNA form, the CDR3 reads TGTGCCAGCACGACGGCGGCCGCGGGGGACACCATATATTTT. As protein: CASTTAAAGDTIYF.